The rows below give T cell receptor beta chains drawn from one sample of a study of blood T cells in healthy people across ages. Using its own MiXCR run on the 5' RACE reads, TCRdb lists one record per CDR3 protein. The sample has roughly 570,000 distinct CDR3 sequences; 25% to 30% are singletons. Sequencing was done on a sample of blood. These receptors all stem from a woman between 65 and 79 years old in good health. The CDR3 runs from the conserved cysteine through the conserved F or W. Each record gives: clone size, J gene, V gene, D gene, CDR3 DNA, CDR3 protein. D genes are given only for firm matches. Some rows mark clone size as missing; the rest say once, few, many or name a class of expanded clone.

few TRBJ1-2 TRBV5-1 TRBD1 TGCGCCAGCAGCTTGGGCGGGACAGGGTTTCTCAACTATGGCTACACCTTC CASSLGGTGFLNYGYTF
once TRBJ1-4 TRBV7-2 TRBD1 TGTGCCAGCAGCTTATCCCCTCGGACAGGGGGCGCGAGGCGCGAAAAACTGTCTTTT CASSLSPRTGGARREKLSF
NA TRBJ2-5 TRBV11-2 TRBD2 TGTGCCAGCAGCTTAGGTGCCCTAGCGGGGCCCCAAGAGACCCAGTACTTC CASSLGALAGPQETQYF
NA TRBJ1-2 TRBV28 NA TGTGCCAGCAGTTTCCGGGACGGCTATGGCTACACCTTC CASSFRDGYGYTF
few TRBJ2-7 TRBV6-2/TRBV6-3 NA TGTGCCAGCAGGGTCCCGTGGCAGAACTACGAGCAGTACTTC CASRVPWQNYEQYF
NA TRBJ1-1 TRBV5-1 NA TGCGCCAGCAGCTTCTCGGGGCGGGCCCCCGACACTGAAGCTTTCTTT CASSFSGRAPDTEAFF
many TRBJ2-5 TRBV5-1 NA TGCGCCAGCAGCTATGGACAGAGGGAGACCCAGTACTTC CASSYGQRETQYF
few TRBJ1-1 TRBV6-5 TRBD1 TGTGCCAGCAGAAGACAGGGTGGTTCGAACACTGAAGCTTTCTTT CASRRQGGSNTEAFF
few TRBJ1-4 TRBV15 NA TGTGCCACCAGCAGTCCCCAGACAACTAATGAAAAACTGTTTTTT CATSSPQTTNEKLFF
NA TRBJ1-1 TRBV30 NA TGTGCCTGGATGCGACAGGCGGTCGCGGGCACTGAAGCTTTCTTT CAWMRQAVAGTEAFF
NA TRBJ1-1 TRBV5-1 NA TGCGCCAGCAGCCCTAGGCCGGCTATGAACACTGAAGCCTTCTTT CASSPRPAMNTEAFF
few TRBJ2-1 TRBV19 TRBD2 TGTGCCAGTACCATAGCGGGGGGGCCATATGAGCAGTTCTTC CASTIAGGPYEQFF
NA TRBJ2-5 TRBV24-1 TRBD2 TGTGCCACCAGTGAATCGGCTAGCGGGGGTGAGACCCAGTACTTC CATSESASGGETQYF
few TRBJ2-1 TRBV18 TRBD2 TGTGCCAGCTCACTATGGACTAGCGGGGGCCCCCTTGGTGAGCAGTTCTTC CASSLWTSGGPLGEQFF
many TRBJ2-5 TRBV5-1 NA TGCGCCAGCAGCTTGGCTTCCTATTCAACGCAGGGAGAGACCCAGTACTTC CASSLASYSTQGETQYF
NA TRBJ1-4 TRBV6-2/TRBV6-3 NA TGTGCCAGCAGTATAGAGAAGGCGACTAATGAAAAACTGTTTTTT CASSIEKATNEKLFF
NA TRBJ2-3 TRBV7-3 NA TGTGCCAGCAGCTTAAACTCAGCCGATACGCAGTATTTT CASSLNSADTQYF
once TRBJ2-7 TRBV20-1 TRBD1 TGCAGTGCTAGAGGGGAAAACAGGGGCTACGAGCAGTACTTC CSARGENRGYEQYF
NA TRBJ1-5 TRBV7-9 TRBD1 TGTGCCAGCAGCTTAGAAGGACAGGGGTATCAGCCCCAGCATTTT CASSLEGQGYQPQHF
NA TRBJ2-5 TRBV27 TRBD1 TGTGCCAGCAGTTTGACAGGGTACGGAGAGACCCAGTACTTC CASSLTGYGETQYF
NA TRBJ1-1 TRBV3-1 TRBD1 TGTGCCAGCAGCCAAAAGGGGGCGGACACTGAAGCTTTCTTT CASSQKGADTEAFF
NA TRBJ1-1 TRBV29-1 NA TGCAGCGTTGAAGTGGGAGGGGGGAACACTGAAGCTTTCTTT CSVEVGGGNTEAFF
NA TRBJ2-5 TRBV7-2 NA TGTGCCAGCAGCTTAGGACGTGGGGCTGGGGAGACCCAGTACTTC CASSLGRGAGETQYF
many TRBJ2-6 TRBV12-3/TRBV12-4 NA TGTGCCAGCAGTTTAGGCTCTGGGGCCAACGTCCTGACTTTC CASSLGSGANVLTF
many TRBJ1-4 TRBV20-1 TRBD1 TGCAGTACAGACAGGGGTGGTGAAAAACTGTTTTTT CSTDRGGEKLFF
few TRBJ1-1 TRBV6-2/TRBV6-3 TRBD1 TGTGCCAGCAGAACAGGGGGCGAGAGCACTGAAGCTTTCTTT CASRTGGESTEAFF
once TRBJ2-3 TRBV6-1 TRBD1 TGTGCCAGCGTGGCAGGTGGGACAGGGTCCGATACGCAGTATTTT CASVAGGTGSDTQYF
NA TRBJ1-1 TRBV27 NA TGTGCCAGCAGTTTAGGCATCCACACTGAAGCTTTCTTT CASSLGIHTEAFF
NA TRBJ1-2 TRBV4-3 NA TGCGCCAGCAGCCAGGACCGGGACATCAACTATGGCTACACCTTC CASSQDRDINYGYTF
few TRBJ2-3 TRBV5-1 TRBD2 TGCGCCAGCAGTGTAGCGGGGCGCACAGATACGCAGTATTTT CASSVAGRTDTQYF
NA TRBJ2-5 TRBV29-1 NA TGCAGCGTTGGCCAGATGGGTGAGACCCAGTACTTC CSVGQMGETQYF
once TRBJ2-7 TRBV12-3/TRBV12-4 NA TGTGCCAGCAGCGCTCCCCCCGGGGACCGACATAGCTCCTACGAGCAGTACTTC CASSAPPGDRHSSYEQYF
NA TRBJ1-6 TRBV4-3 NA TGCGCCAGCAGCCAAGACCTTCAGGGAGGGAATTCACCCCTCCACTTT CASSQDLQGGNSPLHF
NA TRBJ1-2 TRBV29-1 TRBD1 TGCAGCGTTGAAGCCAGGGGGCCTAACTATGGCTACACCTTC CSVEARGPNYGYTF
NA TRBJ2-1 TRBV9 TRBD2 TGTGCCAGCAGCGTAGAAGGCGGGGGGGCTCTGAGTGAGCAGTTCTTC CASSVEGGGALSEQFF
NA TRBJ2-2 TRBV9 NA TGTGCCAGCAGCCCAGGAGGGGCGGGGGAGCTGTTTTTT CASSPGGAGELFF
few TRBJ2-1 TRBV18 TRBD1 TGTGCCAGCTCACGTACGACAGGGATTGGCAATGAGCAGTTCTTC CASSRTTGIGNEQFF
NA TRBJ2-1 TRBV20-1 TRBD2 TGCAGTGCTAGAACTCCTAGCGGGGGGGCCGATGAGCAGTTCTTC CSARTPSGGADEQFF
once TRBJ2-1 TRBV29-1 TRBD1 TGCAGCGTTGTCAGGGTACAGGGGTCGTTCTTC CSVVRVQGSFF
NA TRBJ1-2 TRBV7-2 NA TGTGCCAGCAGCTTACAACAGGGACCTAACTATGGCTACACCTTC CASSLQQGPNYGYTF
NA TRBJ2-7 TRBV10-3 NA TGTGCCATCAGTGGCGGCAGCCACGAGCAGTACTTC CAISGGSHEQYF
NA TRBJ2-5 TRBV20-1 NA TGCAGTATAACCCAGGGTGAAAAGACCCAGTACTTC CSITQGEKTQYF
NA TRBJ1-2 TRBV20-1 NA TGCAGTGCCACTCAGGGACTTAACTATGGCTACACCTTC CSATQGLNYGYTF
few TRBJ2-1 TRBV12-3/TRBV12-4 NA TGTGCCAGCAGTTTCGTTGGGGAGCAGTTCTTC CASSFVGEQFF
few TRBJ2-4 TRBV6-2/TRBV6-3 TRBD1 TGTGCCAGCAGTCGACAGGGAATATCGGCCAAAAACATTCAGTACTTC CASSRQGISAKNIQYF
NA TRBJ1-1 TRBV30 NA TGTGCCTGGAATAGGGAGAACACTGAAGCTTTCTTT CAWNRENTEAFF
NA TRBJ1-5 TRBV6-5 NA TGTGCCAGCAGTTTTAGGGGGGGAGGCAATCAGCCCCAGCATTTT CASSFRGGGNQPQHF
NA TRBJ1-4 TRBV7-2 NA TGTGCCAGCAGCCGAAAGTTAACTAATGAAAAACTGTTTTTT CASSRKLTNEKLFF
NA TRBJ1-2 TRBV6-6 NA TGTGCCAGCAGTCTGTCCCTTGGCTACACCTTC CASSLSLGYTF